This T cell receptor beta chain comes out of a study of T cells expressing NK-cell markers. General observations from the study: Dominant NKG2C+ clonotypes in a handful of donors made up roughly 1.0-7.0% of CD8+ T cells. One observes that, in a handful of donors, these clonotypes were also the leading ones within the CD3+CD56-NKG2C+ fraction.

Details on this clonotype: The antigen is unknown.

No DNA is given; TCRdb re-called the 5' RACE reads and lists each CDR3 protein once. This table holds 500,000 to 700,000 distinct CDR3 sequences. The CDR3 has 14 residues. The TCR comes from a young man in good health. The chain is built from TRBV12-3 or TRBV12-4 and TRBJ1-1. Sequenced: blood T cells: a sorted CD56 or NKG2C T cell subset, CD4+ or CD8+ T cells, or bulk PBMC T cells (not recorded which). CDR3: CASTLPAGNTEAFF.